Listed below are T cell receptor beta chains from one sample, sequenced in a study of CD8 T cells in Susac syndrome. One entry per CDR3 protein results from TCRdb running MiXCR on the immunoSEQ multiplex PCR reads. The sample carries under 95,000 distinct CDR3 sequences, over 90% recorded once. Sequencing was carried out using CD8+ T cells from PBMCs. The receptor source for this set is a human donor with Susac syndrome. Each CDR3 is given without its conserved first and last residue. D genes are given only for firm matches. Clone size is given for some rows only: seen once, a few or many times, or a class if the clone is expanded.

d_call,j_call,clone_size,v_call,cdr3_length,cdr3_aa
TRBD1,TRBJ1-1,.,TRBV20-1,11,SARGQGATEAF
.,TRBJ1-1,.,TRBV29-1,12,SVEETAMNTEAF
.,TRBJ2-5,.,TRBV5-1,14,ASSLENIADQETQY
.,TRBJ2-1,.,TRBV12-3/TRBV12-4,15,ASSFLVGRGSYNEQF
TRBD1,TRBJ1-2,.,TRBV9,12,ASSGRQGRDGYT
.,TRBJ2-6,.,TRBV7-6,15,ASSLVGGPKGANVLT
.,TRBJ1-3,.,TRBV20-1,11,SATDARANTIY
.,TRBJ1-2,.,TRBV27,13,ASSPWAGWNYGYT
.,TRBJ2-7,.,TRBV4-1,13,ASSHQTGRLYEQY
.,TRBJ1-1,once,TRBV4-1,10,ASSWMNTEAF
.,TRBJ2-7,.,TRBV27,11,ASSPDVRSEQY
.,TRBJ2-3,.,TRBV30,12,AWGGAGSTDTQY
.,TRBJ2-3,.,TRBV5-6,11,ASIPPGRNTQY